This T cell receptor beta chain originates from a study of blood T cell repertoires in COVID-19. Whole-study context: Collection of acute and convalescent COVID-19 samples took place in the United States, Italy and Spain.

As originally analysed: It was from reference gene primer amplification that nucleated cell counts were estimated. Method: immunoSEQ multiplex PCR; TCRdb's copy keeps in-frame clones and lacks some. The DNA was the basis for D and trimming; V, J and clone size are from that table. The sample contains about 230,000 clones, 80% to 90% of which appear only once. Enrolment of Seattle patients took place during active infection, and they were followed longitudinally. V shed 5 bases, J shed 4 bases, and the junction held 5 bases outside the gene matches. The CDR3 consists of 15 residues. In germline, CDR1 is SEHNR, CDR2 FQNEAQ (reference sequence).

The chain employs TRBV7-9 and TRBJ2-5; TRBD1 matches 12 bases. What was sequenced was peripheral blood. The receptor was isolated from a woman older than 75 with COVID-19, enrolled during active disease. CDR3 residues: CASSTRDRGPETQYF. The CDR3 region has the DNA TGTGCCAGCAGCACCCGGGACAGGGGGCCAGAGACCCAGTACTTC.